Listed below are T cell receptor beta chains from one sample, sequenced in a study of PD-L1 blockade in urothelial cancer. The data were produced by immunoSEQ multiplex PCR, yet TCRdb's version contains in-frame clones alone and is incomplete. The sample lists about 82,000 clones, 90% to 95% seen once, with 8% to 9.5% in the top ten. The material sequenced was PBMCs, taken around atezolizumab (anti-PD-L1) treatment. The receptors shown here come from a man between 60 and 75 years old with urothelial cancer. Both conserved end residues are part of each CDR3. Each record gives: D gene, V gene, J gene, clone size, CDR3 DNA, CDR3 protein. The D gene is left open where the match is weak. Clone size is given for some rows only: seen once, a few or many times, or a class if the clone is expanded.

>TRBD2|TRBV9|TRBJ2-3|-
TGTGCCAGCAGCGTAGGCGGGACTAGCGGGGGAACAGATACGCAGTATTTT
CASSVGGTSGGTDTQYF
>-|TRBV4-3|TRBJ2-2|-
TGCGCCAGCAGCCAAGAGTGGCGGGGGAACACCGGGGAGCTGTTTTTT
CASSQEWRGNTGELFF
>-|TRBV7-3|TRBJ2-6|-
TGTGCCAGCAGCTTAAATCCCCCCGGCTCTGGGGCCAACGTCCTGACTTTC
CASSLNPPGSGANVLTF
>-|TRBV5-4|TRBJ2-1|-
TGTGCCAGCAGCTTGGTTGGGGACTTAGCGATCTTC
CASSLVGDLAIF
>TRBD2|TRBV5-1|TRBJ2-5|-
TGCGCCACCGGGACTAGCGGGGCAGAGACCCAGTACTTC
CATGTSGAETQYF
>-|TRBV28|TRBJ1-4|-
TGTGCCAGCAGGACAGGTCTGAATGAAAAACTGTTTTTT
CASRTGLNEKLFF
>-|TRBV4-3|TRBJ2-1|-
TGCGCCAGCAGCCAGTCAGGGAACTCCTACAATGAGCAGTTCTTC
CASSQSGNSYNEQFF
>-|TRBV6-4|TRBJ1-2|-
TGTGCCAGCATCTACGGGATGGACTATGGCTACACCTTC
CASIYGMDYGYTF
>-|TRBV28|TRBJ1-4|-
TGTGCCAGCAGTCCGATTAGGCGACAGCTGGCAACTAATGAAAAACTGTTTTTT
CASSPIRRQLATNEKLFF
>TRBD1|TRBV7-2|TRBJ1-5|-
TGTGCCAGCAGCTTAAGGACAGGCTCGGGTCAGCCCCAGCATTTT
CASSLRTGSGQPQHF
>-|TRBV5-4|TRBJ2-3|-
TGTGCCAGCACCACCGGGACTAGCACAGATACGCAGTATTTT
CASTTGTSTDTQYF
>-|TRBV5-1|TRBJ2-1|-
TGCGCCAGCAGCTTGGCTTCCGGGTCCTACAATGAGCAGTTCTTC
CASSLASGSYNEQFF
>-|TRBV28|TRBJ1-4|-
TGTGCCAGCAGTCCCGCAGCAGGGTCTAATGAAAAACTGTTTTTT
CASSPAAGSNEKLFF
>TRBD1|TRBV7-2|TRBJ1-5|few
TGTGCCAGCAGCTTGGTGGGACAGGGGGCACGACAGCCCCAGCATTTT
CASSLVGQGARQPQHF
>-|TRBV29-1|TRBJ2-7|-
TGCAGCGTTGACGCAGGGACCTACGAGCAGTACTTC
CSVDAGTYEQYF
>TRBD1|TRBV6-1|TRBJ1-2|few
TGTGCCAGCATCTCCCGGGACAGGGGATCCTATGGCTACACCTTC
CASISRDRGSYGYTF
>TRBD1|TRBV2|TRBJ2-5|-
TGTGCCAGCAGAGACAGGGGAGGCAACCAAGAGACCCAGTACTTC
CASRDRGGNQETQYF
>TRBD1|TRBV10-1|TRBJ2-7|-
TGCGCCAGCAGTCGTGGCGGCCAGGGGGCGTTCGAGCAGTACTTC
CASSRGGQGAFEQYF
>TRBD2|TRBV7-2|TRBJ2-3|-
TGTGCCAGCAGCTTAGAAGCGGGGGGGTGGGATACGCAGTATTTT
CASSLEAGGWDTQYF
>TRBD1|TRBV7-9|TRBJ1-2|-
TGTGCCAGCAATGGACAGGACGTACATGGCTACACCTTC
CASNGQDVHGYTF
>-|TRBV27|TRBJ1-2|-
TGTGCCAGCAGTTCCCTAGACAGAGACTATGGCTACACCTTC
CASSSLDRDYGYTF
>TRBD2|TRBV7-2|TRBJ2-3|-
TGTGCCAGCAGTAAGGTCGGGGAGGGCCCCGCAGATACGCAGTATTTT
CASSKVGEGPADTQYF
>-|TRBV19|TRBJ1-1|-
TGTGCCAGTAGTGGGCCAGGGGACACTGAAGCTTTCTTT
CASSGPGDTEAFF
>-|TRBV4-3|TRBJ2-1|-
TGCGCCAGCAGCCGCGGGACAGCCAGCTCCTACAATGAGCAGTTCTTC
CASSRGTASSYNEQFF
>TRBD1|TRBV29-1|TRBJ1-5|-
TGCAGCGTAGACAGGGGGCCTTTTAGCAATCAGCCCCAGCATTTT
CSVDRGPFSNQPQHF
>-|TRBV5-5|TRBJ1-1|-
TGTGCCAGCAGCCCGATCAGGGGAACGGGTGAAGCTTTCTTT
CASSPIRGTGEAFF
>TRBD2|TRBV7-2|TRBJ2-7|-
TGTGCCAGCGGCACTTCCGGGACTAGCGCGTACGAGCAGTACTTC
CASGTSGTSAYEQYF
>-|TRBV27|TRBJ2-7|-
TGTGCCAGCAGTCAACGGTACGAGCAGTACTTC
CASSQRYEQYF
>-|TRBV4-3|TRBJ2-3|-
TGCGCCAGCAGCCAAGGAGGCGGGATCCTCACAGATACGCAGTATTTT
CASSQGGGILTDTQYF
>-|TRBV27|TRBJ1-5|-
TGTGCCAGCGGGTCTATACGGGAGCCCCAGCATTTT
CASGSIREPQHF
>TRBD2|TRBV29-1|TRBJ2-1|-
TGCAGCGTTGAATTAGGGACTAGCGGGAACTACAATGAGCAGTTCTTC
CSVELGTSGNYNEQFF
>-|TRBV11-2|TRBJ2-3|-
TGTGCCAGCAGCTTAGGGAGCTCCACAGATACGCAGTATTTT
CASSLGSSTDTQYF
>-|TRBV7-8|TRBJ2-5|once
TGTGCCAGCAGCTTAGACCCGGGACTAGAGACCCAGTACTTC
CASSLDPGLETQYF
>-|TRBV2|TRBJ2-5|-
TGTGCCAGCAGTGAAGGACGAGCGGAGACCCAGTACTTC
CASSEGRAETQYF
>-|TRBV18|TRBJ2-7|few
TGTGCCAGCTCCAAGACAGGCTCCTACGAGCAGTACTTC
CASSKTGSYEQYF
>TRBD2|TRBV6-6|TRBJ2-7|-
TGTGCCAGCAGTATCTCGGGAGGGCCGAGCTCCTACGAGCAGTACTTC
CASSISGGPSSYEQYF
>-|TRBV18|TRBJ1-1|-
TGTGCCAGCTCACGGTTCGGAGGGGCCCTCTTGTCGAACACTGAAGCTTTCTTT
CASSRFGGALLSNTEAFF
>TRBD2|TRBV5-1|TRBJ2-2|-
TGCGCCAGCAGCTTGGCCCCAGCGGGAGTATCCGGGGAGCTGTTTTTT
CASSLAPAGVSGELFF